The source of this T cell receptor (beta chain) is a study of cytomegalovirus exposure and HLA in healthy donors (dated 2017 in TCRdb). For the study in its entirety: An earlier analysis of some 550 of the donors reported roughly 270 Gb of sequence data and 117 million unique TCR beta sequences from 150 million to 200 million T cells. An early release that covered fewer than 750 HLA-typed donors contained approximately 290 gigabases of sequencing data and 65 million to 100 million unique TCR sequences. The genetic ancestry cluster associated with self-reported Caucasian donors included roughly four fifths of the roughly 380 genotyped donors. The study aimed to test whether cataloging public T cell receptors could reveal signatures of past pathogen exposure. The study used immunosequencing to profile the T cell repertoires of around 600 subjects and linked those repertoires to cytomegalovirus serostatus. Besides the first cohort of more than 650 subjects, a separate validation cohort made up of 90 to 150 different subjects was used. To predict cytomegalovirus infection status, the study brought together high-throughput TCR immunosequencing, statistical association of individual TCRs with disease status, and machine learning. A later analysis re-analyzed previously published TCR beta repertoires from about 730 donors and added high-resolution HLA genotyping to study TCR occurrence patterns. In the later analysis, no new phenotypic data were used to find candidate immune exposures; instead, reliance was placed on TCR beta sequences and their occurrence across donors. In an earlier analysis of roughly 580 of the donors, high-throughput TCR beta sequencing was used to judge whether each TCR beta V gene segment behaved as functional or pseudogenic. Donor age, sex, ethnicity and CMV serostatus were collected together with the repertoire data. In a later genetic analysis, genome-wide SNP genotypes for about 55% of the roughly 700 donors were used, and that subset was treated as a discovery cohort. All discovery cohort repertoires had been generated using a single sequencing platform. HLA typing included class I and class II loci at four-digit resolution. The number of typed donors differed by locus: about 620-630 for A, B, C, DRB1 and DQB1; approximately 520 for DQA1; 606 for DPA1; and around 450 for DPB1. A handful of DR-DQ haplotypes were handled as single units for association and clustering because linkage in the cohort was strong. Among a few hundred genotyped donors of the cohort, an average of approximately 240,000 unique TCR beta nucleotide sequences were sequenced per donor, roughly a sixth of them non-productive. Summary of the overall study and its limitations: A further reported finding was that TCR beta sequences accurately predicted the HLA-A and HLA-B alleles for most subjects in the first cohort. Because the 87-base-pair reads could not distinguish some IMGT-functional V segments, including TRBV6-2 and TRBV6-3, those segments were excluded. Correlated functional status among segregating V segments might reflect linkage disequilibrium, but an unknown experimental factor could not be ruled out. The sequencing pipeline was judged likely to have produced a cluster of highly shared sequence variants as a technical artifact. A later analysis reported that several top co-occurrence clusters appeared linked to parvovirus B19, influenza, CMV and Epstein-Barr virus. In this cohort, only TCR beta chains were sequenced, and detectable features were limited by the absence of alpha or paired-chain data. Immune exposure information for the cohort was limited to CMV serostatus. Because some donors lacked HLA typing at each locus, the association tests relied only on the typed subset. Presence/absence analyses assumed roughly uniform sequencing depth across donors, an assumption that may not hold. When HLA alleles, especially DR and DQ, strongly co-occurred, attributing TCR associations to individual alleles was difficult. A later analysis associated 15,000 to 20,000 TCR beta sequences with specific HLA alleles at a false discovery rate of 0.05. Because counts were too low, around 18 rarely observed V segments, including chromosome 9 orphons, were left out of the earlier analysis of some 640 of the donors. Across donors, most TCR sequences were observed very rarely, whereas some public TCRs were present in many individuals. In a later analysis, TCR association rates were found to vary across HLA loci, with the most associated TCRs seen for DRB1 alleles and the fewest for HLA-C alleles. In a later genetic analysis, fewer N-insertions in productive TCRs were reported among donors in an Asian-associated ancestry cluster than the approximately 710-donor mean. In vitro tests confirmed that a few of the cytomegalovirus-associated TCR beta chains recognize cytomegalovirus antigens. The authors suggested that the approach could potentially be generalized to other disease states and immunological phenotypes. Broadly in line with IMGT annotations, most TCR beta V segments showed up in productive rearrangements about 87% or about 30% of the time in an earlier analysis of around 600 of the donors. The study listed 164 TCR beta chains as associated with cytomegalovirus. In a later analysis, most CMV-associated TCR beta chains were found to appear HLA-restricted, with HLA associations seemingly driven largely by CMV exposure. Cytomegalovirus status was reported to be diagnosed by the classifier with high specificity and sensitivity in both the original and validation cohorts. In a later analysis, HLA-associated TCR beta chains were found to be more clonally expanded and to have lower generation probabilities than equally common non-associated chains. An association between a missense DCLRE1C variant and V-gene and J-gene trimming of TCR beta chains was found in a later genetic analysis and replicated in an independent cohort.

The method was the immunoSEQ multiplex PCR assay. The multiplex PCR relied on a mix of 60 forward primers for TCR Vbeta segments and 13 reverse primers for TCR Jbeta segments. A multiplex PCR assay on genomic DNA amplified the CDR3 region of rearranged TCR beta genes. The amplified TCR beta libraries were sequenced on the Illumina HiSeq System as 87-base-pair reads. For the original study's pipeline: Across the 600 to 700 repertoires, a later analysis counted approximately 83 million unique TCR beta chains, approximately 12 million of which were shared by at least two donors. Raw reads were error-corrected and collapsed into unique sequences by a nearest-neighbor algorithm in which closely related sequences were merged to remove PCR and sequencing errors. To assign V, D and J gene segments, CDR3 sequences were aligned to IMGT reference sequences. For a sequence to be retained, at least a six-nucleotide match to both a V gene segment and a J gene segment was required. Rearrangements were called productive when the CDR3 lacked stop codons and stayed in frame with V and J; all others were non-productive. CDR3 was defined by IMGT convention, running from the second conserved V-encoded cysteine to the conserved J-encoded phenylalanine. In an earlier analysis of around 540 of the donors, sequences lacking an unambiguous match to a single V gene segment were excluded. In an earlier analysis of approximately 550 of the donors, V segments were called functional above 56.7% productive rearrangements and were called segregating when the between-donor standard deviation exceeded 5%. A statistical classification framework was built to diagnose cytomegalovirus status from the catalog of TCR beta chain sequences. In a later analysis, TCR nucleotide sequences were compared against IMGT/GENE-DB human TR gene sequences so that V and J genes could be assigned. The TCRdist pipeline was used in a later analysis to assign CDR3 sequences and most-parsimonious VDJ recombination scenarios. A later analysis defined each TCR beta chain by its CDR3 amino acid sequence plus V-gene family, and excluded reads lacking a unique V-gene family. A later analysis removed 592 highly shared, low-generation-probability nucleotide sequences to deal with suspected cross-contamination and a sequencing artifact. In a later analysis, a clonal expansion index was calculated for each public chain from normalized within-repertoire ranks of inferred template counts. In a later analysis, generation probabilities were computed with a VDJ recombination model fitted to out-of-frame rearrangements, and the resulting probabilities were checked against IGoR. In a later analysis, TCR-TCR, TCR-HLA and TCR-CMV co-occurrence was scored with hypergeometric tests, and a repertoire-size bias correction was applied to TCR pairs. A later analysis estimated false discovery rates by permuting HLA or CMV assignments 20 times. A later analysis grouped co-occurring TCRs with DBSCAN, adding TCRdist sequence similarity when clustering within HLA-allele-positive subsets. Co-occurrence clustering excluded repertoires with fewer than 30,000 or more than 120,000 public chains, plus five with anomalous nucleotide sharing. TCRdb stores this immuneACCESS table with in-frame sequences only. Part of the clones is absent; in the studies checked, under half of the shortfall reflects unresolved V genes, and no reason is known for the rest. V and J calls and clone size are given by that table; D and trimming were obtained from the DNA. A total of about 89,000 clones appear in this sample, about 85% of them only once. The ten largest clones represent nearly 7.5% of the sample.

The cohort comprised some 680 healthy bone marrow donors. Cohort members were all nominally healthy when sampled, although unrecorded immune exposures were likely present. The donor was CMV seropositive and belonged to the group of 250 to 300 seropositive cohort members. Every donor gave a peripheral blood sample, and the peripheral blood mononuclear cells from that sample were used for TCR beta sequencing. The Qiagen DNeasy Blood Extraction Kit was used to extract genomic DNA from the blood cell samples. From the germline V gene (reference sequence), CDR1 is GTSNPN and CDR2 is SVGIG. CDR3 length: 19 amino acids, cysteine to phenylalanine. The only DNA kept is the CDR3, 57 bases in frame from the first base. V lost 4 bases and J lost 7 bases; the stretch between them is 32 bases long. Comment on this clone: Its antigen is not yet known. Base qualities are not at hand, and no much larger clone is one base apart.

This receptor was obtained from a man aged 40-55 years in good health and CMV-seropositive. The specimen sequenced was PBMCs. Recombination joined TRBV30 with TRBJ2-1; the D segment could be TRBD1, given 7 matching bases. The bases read TGTGCCTGGACCGAAGGGGGCGCGGGGCAGTGGCGGAGGGGTAATGAGCAGTTCTTC. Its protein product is CAWTEGGAGQWRRGNEQFF.